This T cell receptor (beta chain) emerged from a study of cytomegalovirus exposure and HLA in healthy donors. As for the study in general: The roughly 120 validation repertoires, a later analysis reported, used the same platform as the 600 to 850 repertoires from the first cohort. Study-wide results and caveats: Many donors shared some public TCRs, even though most TCR sequences were rare. It was reported that the classifier diagnosed cytomegalovirus status with high specificity and sensitivity in both the original and validation cohorts.

Some clones are missing from TCRdb's copy, which holds only in-frame ones; the method was immunoSEQ multiplex PCR. This table holds almost 75,000 clones, just under 85% found once. In regard to this clone: Its antigen remains unknown.

The study drew the donors from its approximately 120-subject validation cohort, separate from the roughly 710-subject first cohort. After removal of 1 base from V and 5 bases from J, the junction contained 9 bases not matched to a gene. CDR1 is MGHDK and CDR2 is SYGVNS in the germline V gene. This CDR3 spans 16 amino acids. The J gene is TRBJ2-5, the V gene TRBV25-1; 8 bases match TRBD2. The sample consisted of PBMCs. This TCR was sampled from a man aged 25-40 years in good health and CMV-seronegative. The CDR3 spells CASSELGSGAGETQYF. CDR3 nucleotide sequence: TGTGCCAGCAGTGAATTAGGTAGCGGGGCCGGGGAGACCCAGTACTTC.